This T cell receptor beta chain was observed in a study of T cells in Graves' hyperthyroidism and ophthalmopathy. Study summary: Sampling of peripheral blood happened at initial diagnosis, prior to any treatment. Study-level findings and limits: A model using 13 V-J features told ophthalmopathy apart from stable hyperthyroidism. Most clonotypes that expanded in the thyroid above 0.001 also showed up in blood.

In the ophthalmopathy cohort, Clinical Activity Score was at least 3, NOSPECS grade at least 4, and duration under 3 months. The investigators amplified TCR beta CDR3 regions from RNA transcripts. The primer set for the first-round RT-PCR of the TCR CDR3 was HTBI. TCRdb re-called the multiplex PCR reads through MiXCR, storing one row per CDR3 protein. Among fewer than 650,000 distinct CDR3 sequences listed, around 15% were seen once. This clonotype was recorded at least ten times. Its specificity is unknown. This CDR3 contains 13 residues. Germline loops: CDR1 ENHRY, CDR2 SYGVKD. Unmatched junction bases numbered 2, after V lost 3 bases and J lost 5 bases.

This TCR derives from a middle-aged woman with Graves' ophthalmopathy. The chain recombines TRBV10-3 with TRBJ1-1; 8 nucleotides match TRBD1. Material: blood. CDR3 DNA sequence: TGTGCCATCAGTGACAGGGGGCAAACTGAAGCTTTCTTT. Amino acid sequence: CAISDRGQTEAFF.